The 17 T cell receptor beta chains given below trace back to one sample, sequenced in a study of blood T cell repertoires in COVID-19. Sequencing used immunoSEQ multiplex PCR; TCRdb keeps in-frame clones, though not all of them. The sample has about 270,000 clones; about 85% are singletons. The source material was PBMCs or T cells enriched from blood (not recorded which). The receptors derive from a woman in her forties or fifties who had recovered from COVID-19.

The J gene is TRBJ2-1, the V gene TRBV9; 7 positions match TRBD2. The CDR3 is 17 amino acids. Per germline, CDR1 SGDLS and CDR2 YYNGEE. The trim removed 0 bases at V and 8 bases at J, leaving 14 bases unmatched. CDR3 sequence: CASSVVGRSPGGDEQFF. The CDR3 bases are TGTGCCAGCAGCGTAGTCGGGCGGTCGCCTGGGGGGGATGAGCAGTTCTTC.

The V gene is TRBV9, the J gene TRBJ1-2; D gene uncertain. The V end was cut by 6 bases, the J end by 4 bases, with 10 bases between. Germline-derived CDR1 and CDR2 are SGDLS and YYNGEE. The CDR3 spans 12 residues. CDR3 in amino acids: CASKRGVYGYTF. Written as DNA, the CDR3 is TGTGCCAGCAAGCGGGGTGTCTATGGCTACACCTTC.

The genes are TRBV6-5 and TRBJ2-7; tentatively, D is TRBD1 (6 bases). The CDR3 length is 14 residues. Germline CDR1 MNHEY, CDR2 SVGAGI. The germline V and J ends were trimmed by 7 bases and 7 bases, with 20 bases remaining between them. CDR3 sequence: CASTTNREKYEQYF. The DNA of the CDR3 is TGTGCCAGCACCACTAACAGGGAGAAGTATGAGCAGTACTTC.

The chain joins TRBV6-2 or TRBV6-3 to TRBJ1-5; no definite D call. Trimming removed 5 bases from V and 0 bases from J, with 8 bases in between. CDR3 size: 14 residues. CDR1 and CDR2 (germline): MNHEY, SVGEGT. The CDR3: CASSPPRSNQPQHF. For the CDR3, the DNA is TGTGCCAGCAGTCCCCCCCGTAGCAATCAGCCCCAGCATTTT.

The V gene is TRBV14, the J gene TRBJ1-4, with 7 positions matching TRBD1. The CDR3 loop spans 16 amino acids. Trimming took 0 bases from V and 7 from J; bases not matched to a gene: 8. CDR1 is SGHDN, CDR2 FVKESK, per germline. This CDR3 reads CASSQERRGIFEKLFF. The CDR3 nucleotides are TGTGCCAGCAGCCAAGAGCGCAGGGGGATTTTTGAAAAACTGTTTTTT.

J is TRBJ2-7 and V is TRBV7-2; 7 nucleotides agree with TRBD2. The CDR3 covers 15 residues. Germline V lookup: CDR1 SGHTA, CDR2 FQGNSA. The V and J ends lost 2 bases and 3 bases, in that order; junction bases with no gene match: 7. CDR3 DNA: TGTGCCAGCAGCTTACAGGCGGGAGAGGTCTACGAGCAGTACTTC. Translated: CASSLQAGEVYEQYF.

The CDR3 sequence is CSVTSTATDTQYF. The CDR3 coding sequence is TGCAGCGTTACTAGCACGGCCACAGATACGCAGTATTTT. The chain links TRBV29-1 to TRBJ2-3; TRBD2 is a possible D gene (6 bases). CDR3 length equals 13 residues. The germline gives CDR1 SQVTM, CDR2 ANQGSEA. Trimming stripped 5 bases from V and 2 bases from J, with 11 bases between.

The rearrangement links TRBV9 to TRBJ2-1; TRBD2 agrees at 7 bases. The germline CDR1 and CDR2 sequences are SGDLS and YYNGEE. This CDR3 is built from 16 residues. V shed 4 bases, J shed 8 bases, and the junction held 15 bases outside the gene matches. The CDR3, as DNA: TGTGCCAGCAGCCCCAACGGACTAGAGGGATGGGATGAGCAGTTCTTC. It is translated as CASSPNGLEGWDEQFF. The full variable domain, its missing parts supplied by reference TRBV9 and TRBJ2-1, is DSGVTQTPKHLITATGQRVTLRCSPRSGDLSVYWYQQSLDQGLQFLIQYYNGEERAKGNILERFSAQQFPDLHSELNLSSLELGDSALYFCASSPNGLEGWDEQFFGPGTRLTVL.

The J gene is TRBJ2-1, the V gene TRBV11-3; possible D gene TRBD1, 7 bases. The V end lost 5 bases, the J end lost 5 bases, and 22 bases lay between the germline ends. Per the germline V gene, CDR1 is SGHNT and CDR2 is YENEEA. The CDR3 length is 17 residues. CDR3 loop: CASSEGLSRDRDNEQFF. DNA of the CDR3: TGTGCCAGCAGCGAGGGACTCAGTAGGGACAGAGACAATGAGCAGTTCTTC.

J is TRBJ2-3 and V is TRBV7-8; no reliable D call. Between the trimmed V and J ends, which lost 6 bases and 1 base, there was a span of 8 bases. CDR1 and CDR2 from the germline V gene are SGHVS and FQNEAQ. The CDR3 loop spans 13 amino acids. For the CDR3, the DNA is TGTGCCAGCAGTTACGAGGGCACAGATACGCAGTATTTT. This gives the protein CASSYEGTDTQYF.

V is TRBV7-3 and J is TRBJ1-1; D possibly corresponds to TRBD1 (6 bases). The CDR3 totals 13 residues. V was pared by 4 bases and J by 1 base, with 7 bases between. Per the germline V gene, CDR1 is SGHTA and CDR2 is FQGTGA. CDR3 in amino acids: CASSWGQNTEAFF. The CDR3 region has the DNA TGTGCCAGCAGCTGGGGACAGAACACTGAAGCTTTCTTT.

CDR3 protein: CASRFGQGVYGYTF. In nucleotides, the CDR3 is TGTGCCAGCAGATTCGGACAGGGTGTCTATGGCTACACCTTC. The chain has TRBV2 and TRBJ1-2; 8 bases fit TRBD1. The CDR3 is 14 amino acids. The J segment lost 4 bases and the V segment lost 6 bases, leaving 7 bases of the junction unmatched. Per the germline V gene, CDR1 is SNHLY and CDR2 is FYNNEI.

The sample holds a few counts of this clone. V usage is TRBV4-1 and J usage is TRBJ1-6, with TRBD1 matching 8 bases. V lost 2 bases and J lost 8; bases outside the gene matches: 8. CDR1 and CDR2 from the germline V gene are MGHRA and YSYEKL. The CDR3 consists of 16 residues. The DNA of the CDR3 is TGCGCCAGCAGCCAATACATCCAGGGGGCGTATTCACCCCTCCACTTT. Translating it yields CASSQYIQGAYSPLHF.

This chain uses TRBV19 with TRBJ2-5, with D hard to call. CDR1 is LNHDA and CDR2 is SQIVND in the germline V gene (reference sequence). The V end lost 0 bases, the J end lost 4 bases, and 6 bases lay between the germline ends. CDR3 length: 13 residues. CDR3: CASSIDLRETQYF. The CDR3 DNA reads TGTGCCAGTAGTATAGATTTGAGAGAGACCCAGTACTTC.

V is TRBV27 and J is TRBJ1-5; possible D gene TRBD1, 6 bases. This CDR3 is built from 13 residues. Germline CDR1 MNHEY, CDR2 SMNVEV (reference sequence). Trimming took off 6 bases at V and 5 bases at J, with 11 bases between the two ends. Here the CDR3 reads CASSREGDQPQHF. CDR3 coding DNA: TGTGCCAGCAGCCGTGAGGGGGATCAGCCCCAGCATTTT.

This chain links TRBV28 with TRBJ1-1, with TRBD1 identical over 8 bases. The V and J ends lost 6 bases and 1 base, in that order; junction bases with no gene match: 13. The CDR3 extends over 17 amino acids. Per the germline V gene, CDR1 is MDHEN and CDR2 is SYDVKM. The CDR3 reads CASRLPYQGAENTEAFF. The CDR3 nucleotides read TGTGCCAGCAGATTACCATATCAGGGGGCGGAGAACACTGAAGCTTTCTTT.

This clone was detected once. The sample contains more than one DNA sequence encoding this CDR3. CDR3 protein: CASRTGDQPQHF. The CDR3 nucleotides are TGTGCCAGCAGGACAGGGGATCAGCCCCAGCATTTT. The chain combines TRBV6-5 with TRBJ1-5; 8 bases map to TRBD1. This CDR3 spans 12 amino acids. Germline trimming cut 6 bases from V and 5 bases from J; bases unmatched to any gene: 0. Per germline, CDR1 MNHEY and CDR2 SVGAGI.